These T cell receptor beta chains were read from a single sample in a study of cytomegalovirus exposure and HLA in healthy donors. Libraries were prepared by immunoSEQ multiplex PCR; TCRdb keeps only in-frame clonotypes and omits some of them. Of 150,000 to 200,000 clones listed, around 76% were seen once; the top ten hold approximately 7.1%. Sequenced material: PBMCs. The source of these receptors is a middle-aged man in good health and CMV-seropositive. CDR3s include the opening cysteine and the closing phenylalanine or tryptophan. A D gene is named only where the DNA matches it firmly. The size of a clone is reported for some rows only, either as once, few or many, or as a class for expanded clones.

V gene	clone size	D gene	J gene	CDR3 DNA	CDR3 protein
TRBV5-1	NA	NA	TRBJ1-2	TGCGCCAGCAGCTTGGGATCTCAGGGTAACTATGGCTACACCTTC	CASSLGSQGNYGYTF
TRBV7-2	few	NA	TRBJ2-7	TGTGCCAGCAGCCCAGATCCGCGGCTTAGCCTCGAGCAGTACTTC	CASSPDPRLSLEQYF
TRBV5-4	NA	TRBD2	TRBJ2-3	TGTGCCCTGAGGGAGCGGGGGGGCCCGAATACGCAGTATTTT	CALRERGGPNTQYF
TRBV25-1	once	TRBD1	TRBJ1-6	TGTGCCAGCCGCTTGGGACAGGGGAATTCACCCCTCCACTTT	CASRLGQGNSPLHF
TRBV7-9	once	TRBD2	TRBJ2-1	TGTGCCAGCACCCCGGGGGTAGCGGGGGGGCCTGATCAGTTCTTC	CASTPGVAGGPDQFF
TRBV4-1	few	NA	TRBJ1-2	TGCGCCAGCAGCCAAGATGAGACAGACCACTATGGCTACACCTTC	CASSQDETDHYGYTF
TRBV6-1	few	TRBD1	TRBJ1-1	TGTGCCAGCAGTGAGGGACAGATGAACACTGAAGCTTTCTTT	CASSEGQMNTEAFF
TRBV7-2	NA	TRBD1	TRBJ2-3	TGTGCCAGCAGCTCCCCGGACAGGTTTACAGATACGCAGTATTTT	CASSSPDRFTDTQYF
TRBV6-5	NA	TRBD1	TRBJ2-2	TGTGCCAGCAGTCCCGGGACAGCCAACACCGGGGAGCTGTTTTTT	CASSPGTANTGELFF
TRBV30	NA	NA	TRBJ2-7	TGTGCCTGGAGCAAGGACTGGAGCTACGAGCAGTACTTC	CAWSKDWSYEQYF
TRBV10-3	NA	TRBD2	TRBJ2-3	TGTGCCATCCGGGGGGTAAGCACAGATACGCAGTATTTT	CAIRGVSTDTQYF
TRBV19	NA	TRBD1	TRBJ1-2	TGTGCCAGTAGTCCGCCGACAGGGTCTCGCTATGGCTACACCTTC	CASSPPTGSRYGYTF
TRBV19	NA	NA	TRBJ2-7	TGTGCCAGTAGTATGACAGGACGGGCCTACGAGCAGTACTTC	CASSMTGRAYEQYF
TRBV4-3	NA	NA	TRBJ2-1	TGCGCCAGCAGCCAAGAGGGGGGTGGACACAATGAGCAGTTCTTC	CASSQEGGGHNEQFF
TRBV13	once	TRBD1	TRBJ2-1	TGTGCCAGCAGCTTTAGGCATCGGGACAGGGGATCGGGCGAGCAGTTCTTC	CASSFRHRDRGSGEQFF
TRBV4-3	NA	NA	TRBJ1-4	TGCGCCAGCAGCCAGAGGGCGGGGGGCACTAATGAAAAACTGTTTTTT	CASSQRAGGTNEKLFF
TRBV9	NA	TRBD1	TRBJ1-4	TGTGCCAGCAGCGCGGGACAGGGAAGGAATGAAAAACTGTTTTTT	CASSAGQGRNEKLFF
TRBV2	few	TRBD2	TRBJ2-1	TGTGCCAGCAAAGGGGACGCGGGGGATTACAATGAGCAGTTCTTC	CASKGDAGDYNEQFF
TRBV25-1	few	NA	TRBJ2-5	TGTGCCAGCAGTACTATAAACCTTAGGGAGCAGTACTTC	CASSTINLREQYF
TRBV19	NA	TRBD1	TRBJ1-6	TGTGCCAGTAGTCCCTTCACAGGGGATTCCTATAATTCACCCCTCCACTTT	CASSPFTGDSYNSPLHF
TRBV5-1	NA	TRBD1	TRBJ2-7	TGCGCCAGCAGCTCCGGGACAGGTTACTACGAGCAGTACTTC	CASSSGTGYYEQYF
TRBV7-2	NA	TRBD1	TRBJ1-4	TGTGCCAGCAGCTTACAGGGGGCAACTAATGAAAAACTGTTTTTT	CASSLQGATNEKLFF
TRBV7-3	few	NA	TRBJ2-3	TGTGCCAGCAGCCCCGGGGCAGATACGCAGTATTTT	CASSPGADTQYF
TRBV15	NA	NA	TRBJ2-7	TGTGCCACCGGTACGGGAACTTACGAGCAGTACTTC	CATGTGTYEQYF
TRBV30	once	TRBD2	TRBJ2-3	TGTGCCTGGACCGCTGGCGGGGGGGCAACAGATACGCAGTATTTT	CAWTAGGGATDTQYF
TRBV7-8	NA	TRBD1	TRBJ1-2	TGTGCCAGCAGCACAGGGGCAGCTAACTATGGCTACACCTTC	CASSTGAANYGYTF
TRBV2	NA	TRBD1	TRBJ2-5	TGTGCCAGCAGTGCAGGGACAGGGAGAGGGGAGACCCAGTACTTC	CASSAGTGRGETQYF
TRBV27	NA	NA	TRBJ1-4	TGTGCCAGCAGTTTAGGCAGCGGGTTCAAGGAGGTGTTTTTT	CASSLGSGFKEVFF
TRBV5-6	NA	TRBD2	TRBJ2-5	TGTGCCAGCAGCTTGGTACTAGCGGGGCCCACGGGGGAGACCCAGTACTTC	CASSLVLAGPTGETQYF
TRBV25-1	NA	NA	TRBJ1-4	TGTGCCAGCAGTCGGGGGAAGGAAAAACTGTTTTTT	CASSRGKEKLFF
TRBV2	NA	TRBD2	TRBJ2-2	TGTGCCAGCACGGGGGGGGGAGATTTTAACACCGGGGAGCTGTTTTTT	CASTGGGDFNTGELFF